One sample yielded the 31 T cell receptor beta chains listed below, sequenced in a study of T-cell memory formation after mild COVID-19 (dated by TCRdb to about 2021). The library was made by 5' RACE. TCRdb records Illumina NovaSeq 6000 as the sequencer. Through fastp at Q25 and MiXCR, TCRdb rebuilt clones from the public reads, retaining in-frame beta chains. For every CDR3 protein sequence, its rows merge into one entry that carries the most common genes and DNA. The sample data list 250,000 to 400,000 distinct CDR3 sequences, and more than 13% of these were observed just once. Around 20% of the sample belongs to the ten largest clones. The specimen sequenced was PBMCs or a T cell subset sorted from them (not recorded which). Receptors were obtained from a man aged 18 to 29 who had mild COVID-19 (a few samples of this study predate the infection). The sample titles of this study are shuffled in the database, so cell type and time point are left out; the donor was told from shared clones.

The CDR3, as DNA: TGTGCCAGTAGTATCGTAGGGATGGAGACCCAGTACTTC. It is translated as CASSIVGMETQYF. The chain employs TRBV19 and TRBJ2-5, with D unclear. Germline CDR1 and CDR2: LNHDA and SQIVND (reference sequence). Trimming pared 3 bases from V and 5 bases from J, leaving 10 bases between. The length of the CDR3 is 13 residues.

The V and J genes are TRBV11-2 and TRBJ2-7; TRBD2 agrees at 9 bases. From germline, CDR1 is SGHAT and CDR2 FQNNGV. The CDR3 is 16 amino acids. V gave up 4 bases and J gave up 3 bases; unmatched junction bases: 10. The CDR3 loop reads CASSSLAGVIRYEQYF. The DNA for the CDR3 is TGTGCCAGCAGCTCTTTAGCGGGGGTGATTCGCTACGAGCAGTACTTC.

Here the CDR3 reads CASRPGPSNQPQHF. The DNA of the CDR3 is TGTGCCAGCAGGCCCGGGCCTAGCAATCAGCCCCAGCATTTT. V usage is TRBV6-2 or TRBV6-3 and J usage is TRBJ1-5; no firm D call. CDR3 size: 14 residues. From germline, CDR1 is MNHEY and CDR2 SVGEGT. V was clipped by 6 bases and J by 0 bases, with 9 bases between them.

The chain links TRBV6-5 to TRBJ2-2, with D possibly called TRBD1 or TRBD2 (5 bases each). The CDR3 is 15 amino acids. Trimming took 6 bases from V and 3 from J, leaving 14 bases between them. The germline gives CDR1 MNHEY, CDR2 SVGAGI. CDR3 amino acids: CASRQRDRDTGELFF. The CDR3 DNA follows: TGTGCCAGCAGGCAAAGGGACCGCGACACCGGGGAGCTGTTTTTT.

The sample holds a few counts of this clonotype. The chain couples TRBV4-1 to TRBJ2-1; no firm D call. This CDR3 spans 14 amino acids. Germline CDR1 and CDR2: MGHRA and YSYEKL. The V end lost 1 base, the J end lost 9 bases, and 13 bases lay between the germline ends. The CDR3 sequence is CASSQVWGSGEQFF. The CDR3 coding sequence is TGCGCCAGCAGCCAAGTCTGGGGTTCTGGTGAGCAGTTCTTC.

This clonotype appeared a few times. The chain is built from TRBV20-1 and TRBJ2-3; 8 bases line up with TRBD2. V shed 2 bases, J shed 4 bases, and the junction held 2 bases outside the gene matches. Germline values: CDR1 DFQATT, CDR2 SNEGSKA (reference sequence). The CDR3 consists of 13 residues. This CDR3 is CSARFGGADTQYF. CDR3 sequence (DNA): TGCAGTGCTAGATTCGGGGGGGCAGATACGCAGTATTTT.

J is TRBJ2-7 and V is TRBV3-1; D unresolved. Germline lookup yields CDR1 LGHDT and CDR2 YNNKEL (reference sequence). V gave up 0 bases and J gave up 6 bases, with 9 bases separating them. The length of the CDR3 is 13 residues. The CDR3 nucleotides read TGTGCCAGCAGCCAAGAACTGTTGTTCGAGCAGTACTTC. Its translation: CASSQELLFEQYF.

The chain uses TRBV2 and TRBJ2-3; no firm D call. Trimming stripped 9 bases from V and 2 bases from J, with 9 bases between. The CDR3 runs to 12 residues. Germline V gives CDR1 SNHLY, CDR2 FYNNEI. For the CDR3, the DNA is TGTGCCAGTCAATTGGTCACAGATACGCAGTATTTT. This sequence encodes CASQLVTDTQYF.

The chain is built from TRBV20-1 and TRBJ2-1, with 8 bases lining up with TRBD2. This CDR3 spans 13 amino acids. V gave up 7 bases and J gave up 3 bases; unmatched junction bases: 5. From germline, CDR1 is DFQATT and CDR2 SNEGSKA (reference sequence). The CDR3: CSGSGGHYNEQFF. CDR3 in DNA: TGCAGTGGATCGGGGGGGCACTACAATGAGCAGTTCTTC.

This clonotype was seen repeatedly, ten times or more. The chain combines TRBV4-3 with TRBJ2-5; D is uncertain. Germline V gives CDR1 LGHNA, CDR2 YSLEER. This CDR3 is 14 amino acids long. Trimming removed 0 bases at V and 5 bases at J, with 10 bases between. The chain's CDR3 is CASSQDRWGETQYF. DNA of the CDR3: TGCGCCAGCAGCCAAGATCGCTGGGGTGAGACCCAGTACTTC.

The chain uses TRBV7-9 and TRBJ2-5; 7 bases map to TRBD2. This CDR3 has 19 residues. The germline gives CDR1 SEHNR, CDR2 FQNEAQ (reference sequence). V lost 3 bases to trimming and J lost 1 base; unmatched junction nucleotides: 17. This CDR3 reads CASSFWRSGDYQGQETQYF. In nucleotides, the CDR3 is TGTGCCAGCAGCTTTTGGAGGTCGGGGGACTACCAGGGCCAAGAGACCCAGTACTTC.

The V and J genes are TRBV20-1 and TRBJ2-7; 9 bases are shared with TRBD1. Germline V gene data show CDR1 as DFQATT and CDR2 as SNEGSKA (reference sequence). V was pared by 6 bases and J by 5 bases, with 8 bases of the junction left unmatched. The CDR3 has 13 residues. CDR3 bases: TGCAGTGCCGTGGACAGGGGTAAAAACGAGCAGTACTTC. Its translation is CSAVDRGKNEQYF.

V gene TRBV6-2 or TRBV6-3 combines with J gene TRBJ2-2; D unclear. CDR1 and CDR2 (germline): MNHEY, SVGEGT. V was shortened by 0 bases and J by 2 bases, with 10 bases between the two germline ends. The CDR3 runs 16 residues. CDR3 bases: TGTGCCAGCAGTTACTCTAGGCGCAGCAACACCGGGGAGCTGTTTTTT. Protein: CASSYSRRSNTGELFF.

This clonotype was seen a few times. The genes are TRBV7-9 and TRBJ2-4; TRBD1 agrees at 8 bases. The CDR3 extends over 14 amino acids. Germline V gene data show CDR1 as SEHNR and CDR2 as FQNEAQ (reference sequence). The junction had 6 bases not matched to a gene; V was cut back by 4 bases and J by 7 bases. CDR3 in DNA: TGTGCCAGCAGCTCGGGACAGGCCGCCAACATTCAGTACTTC. It translates to CASSSGQAANIQYF.

There are a few counts of this clonotype. The CDR3 sequence: CSARPANTEAFF. In DNA form, the CDR3 reads TGCAGTGCTAGGCCGGCGAACACTGAAGCTTTCTTT. This sequence joins TRBV20-1 and TRBJ1-1, with D uncertain. Trimming cost V 3 bases and J 1 base, with 6 bases left between them. In germline, CDR1 is DFQATT, CDR2 SNEGSKA (reference sequence). This CDR3 has 12 residues.

The chain combines TRBV27 with TRBJ2-7; unclear D gene. CDR1 and CDR2 (germline): MNHEY, SMNVEV (reference sequence). Deletions cut 6 bases from V and 2 bases from J, with 14 bases between. This CDR3 contains 14 residues. The chain's CDR3 is CASRGLVGAYEQYF. CDR3 nucleotide sequence: TGTGCCAGCAGGGGTTTAGTTGGTGCCTACGAGCAGTACTTC.

The sample holds a few counts of this clonotype. The chain joins TRBV7-2 to TRBJ1-1, with D perhaps TRBD1 (6 bases). Germline V CDR1 and CDR2: SGHTA, FQGNSA. This CDR3 is built from 17 residues. Deletions cut 1 base from V and 3 bases from J, with 18 bases between. The CDR3 protein is CASSLVSGTPAHTEAFF. DNA for the CDR3: TGTGCCAGCAGCTTAGTCTCCGGGACACCGGCACACACTGAAGCTTTCTTT.

This clonotype has a count of ten or more. J is TRBJ2-4 and V is TRBV5-1; D is ambiguous. Germline CDR1 SGHRS, CDR2 YFSETQ. Deletions cut 2 bases from V and 0 bases from J, with 12 bases between. The CDR3 runs 16 residues. As DNA, the CDR3 is TGCGCCAGCAGCTTTTTGGGCGGAATAGCCAAAAACATTCAGTACTTC. Its translation: CASSFLGGIAKNIQYF.

The CDR3 region has the DNA TGCGCCAGCAGCTTAGAATTTCCCACCGGGGAGCTGTTTTTT. As protein: CASSLEFPTGELFF. The chain joins TRBV5-1 to TRBJ2-2; no firm D call. Germline V gives CDR1 SGHRS, CDR2 YFSETQ. V was pared by 2 bases and J by 4 bases, with 9 bases between. The CDR3 has 14 amino acids.

The rearrangement uses TRBV5-1 and TRBJ2-3; a weak D match, TRBD2 (6 bases). Germline-derived CDR1 and CDR2 are SGHRS and YFSETQ. The CDR3 runs to 14 residues. Trimming stripped 0 bases from V and 10 bases from J, with 15 bases between. CDR3 protein: CASSLDGGSPAQYF. The CDR3 DNA reads TGCGCCAGCAGCTTGGACGGGGGAAGCCCTGCGCAGTATTTT. Based on the CDR3 plus reference TRBV5-1 and TRBJ2-3, the full variable domain is KAGVTQTPRYLIKTRGQQVTLSCSPISGHRSVSWYQQTPGQGLQFLFEYFSETQRNKGNFPGRFSGRQFSNSRSEMNVSTLELGDSALYLCASSLDGGSPAQYFGPGTRLTVL.

This chain connects TRBV10-3 to TRBJ2-4; no firm D call. The V and J ends lost 4 bases and 1 base respectively, with 5 bases between them. The CDR3 extends over 13 amino acids. Germline V gene data show CDR1 as ENHRY and CDR2 as SYGVKD. The CDR3 DNA reads TGTGCCATCAGTGGGGTGGCCAAAAACATTCAGTACTTC. Translating gives CAISGVAKNIQYF.

This clonotype appeared a few times. The chain uses TRBV20-1 and TRBJ2-7, with 8 nucleotides matching TRBD2. With 1 base clipped from V and 6 bases from J, the junction kept 8 bases outside the gene matches. This CDR3 is built from 14 residues. Per the germline V gene, CDR1 is DFQATT and CDR2 is SNEGSKA (reference sequence). The CDR3 reads CSARVGGAMGEQYV. CDR3 DNA: TGCAGTGCTAGAGTCGGGGGGGCGATGGGCGAGCAGTACGTC.

This clonotype was picked up a small number of times. This chain joins TRBV6-5 and TRBJ2-3; 7 bases fit TRBD1. Trimming took 0 bases from V and 6 from J; bases not matched to a gene: 18. Germline V gene lookup returns CDR1 MNHEY and CDR2 SVGAGI. The CDR3 covers 19 residues. CDR3 sequence: CASSYSNSRDSGSKDTQYF. Here the CDR3 DNA reads TGTGCCAGCAGTTACTCGAATAGTCGGGACAGTGGGAGTAAGGATACGCAGTATTTT.

This chain uses TRBV6-2 or TRBV6-3 with TRBJ2-6; D is unresolved. The CDR3 has 17 amino acids. Trimming took 2 bases from V and 0 from J, leaving 11 bases between them. CDR1 is MNHEY and CDR2 is SVGEGT in the germline V gene. The CDR3 DNA sequence: TGTGCCAGCAGTTACAGGATAAGCCGCTCTGGGGCCAACGTCCTGACTTTC. This gives the protein CASSYRISRSGANVLTF.

The rearrangement links TRBV27 to TRBJ1-4; D perhaps matches TRBD1 (5 bases). The CDR3 consists of 13 residues. Germline CDR1 MNHEY, CDR2 SMNVEV (reference sequence). Trimming shortened V by 8 bases and J by 4 bases, and 11 bases separated the two germline ends. CDR3 loop: CASGGGGNEKLFF. The CDR3 DNA follows: TGTGCCAGCGGCGGGGGGGGTAATGAAAAACTGTTTTTT. Variable domain in full (rest from reference TRBV27 and TRBJ1-4): EAQVTQNPRYLITVTGKKLTVTCSQNMNHEYMSWYRQDPGLGLRQIYYSMNVEVTDKGDVPEGYKVSRKEKRNFPLILESPSPNQTSLYFCASGGGGNEKLFFGSGTQLSVL.

This clonotype occurred many times. The V gene is TRBV18, the J gene TRBJ2-7, with 10 bases matching TRBD1. V gave up 5 bases and J gave up 3 bases; unmatched junction bases: 1. The CDR3 consists of 13 residues. CDR1 is KGHSH and CDR2 is LQKENI in the germline V gene. The CDR3 spells CASSGTGDYEQYF. CDR3 DNA sequence: TGTGCCAGCTCAGGGACAGGGGACTACGAGCAGTACTTC.

This clonotype was found many times. The V and J genes are TRBV12-3 or TRBV12-4 and TRBJ2-4; possible D gene TRBD1, 6 bases. The CDR3 has 13 amino acids. Trimming took 7 bases from V and 6 from J, leaving 13 bases between them. As DNA, the CDR3 is TGTGCCAGCACAGGGGCCTGGGGAAACATTCAGTACTTC. Amino acids: CASTGAWGNIQYF.

This chain uses TRBV24-1 with TRBJ2-1; D is perhaps TRBD2 (7 bases). Trimming removed 1 base from V and 2 bases from J, with 11 bases in between. Germline V gives CDR1 KGHDR, CDR2 SFDVKD. The CDR3 extends over 16 amino acids. CDR3 sequence reads: CATSDLGGATYNEQFF. Here the CDR3 DNA reads TGTGCCACCAGTGATTTAGGGGGGGCAACCTACAATGAGCAGTTCTTC.

The sample holds a few counts of this clonotype. The V gene is TRBV7-9, the J gene TRBJ2-5; 9 nucleotides agree with TRBD1. CDR3 size: 15 residues. V lost 0 bases to trimming and J lost 1 base; unmatched junction nucleotides: 0. Germline loops: CDR1 SEHNR, CDR2 FQNEAQ (reference sequence). The CDR3 nucleotides read TGTGCCAGCAGCTTAGCGACAGGGGGCCAAGAGACCCAGTACTTC. It is translated as CASSLATGGQETQYF.

A remark on this clonotype: One junction end disagrees with the germline gene, perhaps due to a read error. This chain links TRBV5-4 with TRBJ1-1, with D perhaps matching TRBD1 (5 bases). The CDR3 has 15 residues. Germline loops: CDR1 SGHNT, CDR2 YYREEE (reference sequence). The CDR3 loop reads CASSGYGGWSTEALF. CDR3 in DNA: TGTGCCAGCAGCGGGTACGGGGGGTGGAGCACTGAAGCTTTATTT.

This clonotype was counted many times. The rearrangement links TRBV12-3 or TRBV12-4 to TRBJ2-7; 13 bases fit TRBD2. V lost 4 bases, J lost 2 bases, and 8 bases stayed unmatched. The CDR3 loop spans 17 amino acids. This CDR3 reads CASSSFGLAGATYEQYF. Written as DNA, the CDR3 is TGTGCCAGCAGTTCCTTCGGACTAGCGGGGGCCACCTACGAGCAGTACTTC.